This T cell receptor beta chain was recovered during a study of T cell repertoires in cytomegalovirus infection. Study-wide background: An indication of both CMV infection and matching HLA type came from public TCR beta signatures.

This clonotype came up many times. Its target is unknown. MiXCR, applied by TCRdb to the reads, yields one record per CDR3 protein. The table has 350,000 to 450,000 distinct CDR3 sequences, 15% to 20% seen once. Looked up from germline, CDR1 is SGHTA and CDR2 is FQGNSA. Trimming took 0 bases from V and 1 from J, leaving 16 bases between them. This CDR3 region has 19 residues. Findings of the study overall: Of the TCR beta families, the public ones yielded a cumulative frequency that identified carriers of CMV plus the relevant HLA. The ex vivo response was dominated by HLA-C-restricted CMV-specific TCR beta clonotypes.

Input material: PBMCs. V is TRBV7-2 and J is TRBJ2-6; D tentatively reads TRBD1 or TRBD2 (6 bases each). The clonotype originates from a human donor in good health (CMV status not recorded). Some clones in this sample may be carry-over from other donors' samples. CDR3 region: CASSLARRRGSSGANVLTF. CDR3 bases: TGTGCCAGCAGCTTAGCGCGTCGGAGGGGGAGTTCTGGGGCCAACGTCCTGACTTTC.